By share, the clone carrying this T cell receptor beta chain counts as medium-sized. This specimen comes from a study of CD8 T cells in ankylosing spondylitis. One entry per CDR3 protein results from TCRdb running MiXCR on the 5' RACE reads. The sample lists about 42,000 distinct CDR3 sequences, about 4% seen once, with 3% to 4% in the top ten. The trim removed 4 bases at V and 8 bases at J, leaving 9 bases unmatched. Germline V gene lookup returns CDR1 SGDLS and CDR2 YYNGEE. The CDR3 contains 14 residues. This clonotype was obtained from a female donor with ankylosing spondylitis or in good health (not recorded which). This chain links TRBV9 with TRBJ1-1; 9 positions match TRBD1. The sample was blood, either unsorted or a sorted T cell fraction (not recorded which). The CDR3 DNA sequence: TGTGCCAGCAGCCTCACATCCGGGACAGGGGAAGCTTTCTTT. Translated: CASSLTSGTGEAFF.